A single sample is the source of the 27 T cell receptor beta chains below, sequenced in a study of blood T cell repertoires in COVID-19. This table comes from immunoSEQ multiplex PCR, and its TCRdb copy is limited to in-frame clones, with some not included. The data hold a few hundred thousand clones, with more than 80% observed a single time. The sequencing sample was made of PBMCs or T cells enriched from blood (not recorded which). These receptor sequences come from a man between 18 and 29 years old who had recovered from COVID-19.

This clone has a single count. The chain is built from TRBV5-1 and TRBJ2-5; 10 bases line up with TRBD1. The CDR3 runs 15 residues. Per the germline V gene, CDR1 is SGHRS and CDR2 is YFSETQ. V dropped 4 bases and J dropped 4; count of bases not matched to a gene: 7. CDR3 bases: TGCGCCAGCAGCCTGACAGGGGGCGCCGGAGAGACCCAGTACTTC. Residues: CASSLTGGAGETQYF.

The gene calls are TRBV12-3 or TRBV12-4 and TRBJ2-2, with unresolved D. The V end was cut by 6 bases, the J end by 3 bases, with 8 bases between. The length of the CDR3 is 13 residues. The DNA of the CDR3 is TGTGCCAGCAGACAACACGACACCGGGGAGCTGTTTTTT. It codes for CASRQHDTGELFF.

The V and J genes are TRBV10-3 and TRBJ2-7, with D unclear. Germline CDR1 reads ENHRY; CDR2 reads SYGVKD. V lost 7 bases, J lost 3 bases, and 16 bases lay in between. The CDR3 runs 14 residues. The CDR3 DNA is TGTGCCATCAAGATGTTCGATAGTAACTACGAGCAGTACTTC. Amino acid sequence: CAIKMFDSNYEQYF.

The chain is built from TRBV7-9 and TRBJ2-3; TRBD2 matches at 7 bases. CDR1 and CDR2 (germline): SEHNR, FQNEAQ (reference sequence). This CDR3 has 16 residues. Germline trimming cut 0 bases from V and 7 bases from J; bases unmatched to any gene: 10. The CDR3 nucleotides are TGTGCCAGCAGCTTAGCCACCCGGGCGGGAGTAAATACGCAGTATTTT. Protein sequence: CASSLATRAGVNTQYF.

This chain links TRBV18 with TRBJ2-1; TRBD2 matches 11 bases. There are 15 residues in the CDR3. Trimming removed 3 bases from V and 4 bases from J; junction bases left unmatched: 2. CDR1 is KGHSH and CDR2 is LQKENI in the germline V gene. CDR3 sequence reads: CASSPGLAAYNEQFF. CDR3 DNA sequence: TGTGCCAGCTCACCGGGACTAGCGGCATACAATGAGCAGTTCTTC.

The rearrangement uses TRBV19 and TRBJ2-5; D possibly corresponds to TRBD1 (5 bases). The V gene lost 4 bases and the J gene lost 0 bases, with 6 bases spanning the gap. This CDR3 region has 13 residues. Germline CDR1 and CDR2: LNHDA and SQIVND (reference sequence). CDR3 region: CASSTTDQETQYF. The CDR3 coding sequence is TGTGCCAGTAGTACGACAGACCAAGAGACCCAGTACTTC.

The V gene is TRBV19, the J gene TRBJ2-1, with D possibly matching TRBD2 (5 bases). The CDR3 is 13 amino acids. V shed 3 bases and J shed 6 bases, with 9 bases lying between them. Germline CDR1 LNHDA, CDR2 SQIVND (reference sequence). In DNA, the CDR3 is TGTGCCAGTAGTATGGTGAGCGGCAATGAGCAGTTCTTC. Translated, it gives CASSMVSGNEQFF.

The CDR3 sequence: CASSQGRGLSNEQFF. Written as DNA, the CDR3 is TGTGCCAGCAGCCAAGGCAGGGGCTTGAGCAATGAGCAGTTCTTC. V is TRBV3-1 (or the pseudogene TRBV3-2) and J is TRBJ2-1; the D gene is possibly TRBD1 (6 bases). CDR3 size: 15 residues. Trimming pared 1 base from V and 6 bases from J, leaving 13 bases between. CDR1 and CDR2 from the germline V gene are LGHDT and YNNKEL (reference sequence).

The chain uses TRBV6-5 and TRBJ1-2, with unresolved D. The CDR3 has 14 residues. The ends were cut back, 2 bases at V and 3 bases at J, with 10 bases in the middle. Per the germline V gene, CDR1 is MNHEY and CDR2 is SVGAGI. The DNA for the CDR3 is TGTGCCAGCAGTTACCTAGACCGACACTATGGCTACACCTTC. As protein: CASSYLDRHYGYTF.

The chain recombines TRBV9 with TRBJ2-1, with unresolved D. Germline V gene lookup returns CDR1 SGDLS and CDR2 YYNGEE. The CDR3 consists of 15 residues. The V gene lost 1 base and the J gene lost 0 bases, with 8 bases spanning the gap. CDR3 DNA: TGTGCCAGCAGCGTATCTGTCGGCTCCTACAATGAGCAGTTCTTC. Protein product: CASSVSVGSYNEQFF.

The chain joins TRBV5-1 to TRBJ2-2; 7 bases map to TRBD1. This CDR3 region has 16 residues. Trimming took 1 base from V and 6 from J; bases not matched to a gene: 9. Germline lookup yields CDR1 SGHRS and CDR2 YFSETQ. CDR3 DNA sequence: TGCGCCAGCAGCTTGTCCCAACAGGGGCTGGCCGGGGAGCTGTTTTTT. This sequence encodes CASSLSQQGLAGELFF.

V gene TRBV7-9 combines with J gene TRBJ1-1; 7 nucleotides agree with TRBD1. The germline V gene encodes CDR1 SEHNR and CDR2 FQNEAQ (reference sequence). This CDR3 has 12 amino acids. Trimming removed 5 bases from V and 9 bases from J; junction bases left unmatched: 6. CDR3 region: CASSETGRQAFF. The CDR3 region has the DNA TGTGCCAGCAGCGAGACAGGGAGGCAAGCTTTCTTT.

The J gene is TRBJ2-7, the V gene TRBV18, with 7 bases aligning to TRBD2. V was pared by 5 bases and J by 4 bases, with 5 bases of the junction left unmatched. This CDR3 is built from 13 residues. CDR1 is KGHSH and CDR2 is LQKENI in the germline V gene. CDR3 residues: CASSSGEGYEQYF. In nucleotides, the CDR3 is TGTGCCAGCTCATCTGGGGAGGGTTACGAGCAGTACTTC. The variable domain in full, with the rest retrieved from reference TRBV18 and TRBJ2-7, is NAGVMQNPRHLVRRRGQEARLRCSPMKGHSHVYWYRQLPEEGLKFMVYLQKENIIDESGMPKERFSAEFPKEGPSILRIQQVVRGDSAAYFCASSSGEGYEQYFGPGTRLTVT.

The chain carries TRBV5-4 and TRBJ1-2; the match to TRBD1 covers 7 bases. CDR1 is SGHNT and CDR2 is YYREEE in the germline V gene (reference sequence). CDR3 size: 14 residues. V dropped 3 bases and J dropped 9; count of bases not matched to a gene: 11. The DNA for the CDR3 is TGTGCCAGCAGCTCGACAGGGATTAAAGCGCGCTACACCTTC. Translation: CASSSTGIKARYTF.

This sequence joins TRBV7-9 and TRBJ2-2, with TRBD2 matching 10 bases. The CDR3 totals 15 residues. Unmatched junction bases numbered 4, after V lost 6 bases and J lost 3 bases. Germline loops: CDR1 SEHNR, CDR2 FQNEAQ (reference sequence). CDR3 DNA: TGTGCCAGCAGTCTGAGCGGGAGGGACACCGGGGAGCTGTTTTTT. The encoded protein is CASSLSGRDTGELFF.

This chain joins TRBV24-1 and TRBJ2-1; 10 nucleotides agree with TRBD2. The CDR3 has 19 amino acids. The germline CDR1 and CDR2 sequences are KGHDR and SFDVKD. V lost 0 bases and J lost 0; bases outside the gene matches: 7. CDR3 in DNA: TGTGCCACCAGTGATTTGAGCGAGCGGGAGGGTAGCTCCTACAATGAGCAGTTCTTC. Translated: CATSDLSEREGSSYNEQFF.

The chain employs TRBV18 and TRBJ1-1, with D perhaps matching TRBD1 (5 bases). The CDR3 runs 16 residues. V was shortened by 0 bases and J by 1 base, with 12 bases between the two germline ends. CDR1 is KGHSH and CDR2 is LQKENI in the germline V gene. The CDR3 loop is CASSPPRGTGNTEAFF. The CDR3 DNA reads as TGTGCCAGCTCACCACCGAGAGGGACTGGGAACACTGAAGCTTTCTTT.

The chain joins TRBV4-1 to TRBJ1-4; 9 bases match TRBD1. This CDR3 is 18 amino acids long. CDR1 is MGHRA and CDR2 is YSYEKL in the germline V gene. V trimming: 5 bases; J trimming: 7 bases; junction bases outside the gene matches: 17. CDR3 coding DNA: TGCGCCAGCAGCTTCCTAGGCGTGACGGGACAGGGTACTGAAAAACTGTTTTTT. It yields the protein CASSFLGVTGQGTEKLFF.

V is TRBV24-1 and J is TRBJ1-2; 11 bases are shared with TRBD1. Trimming at V came to 4 bases and at J to 8 bases, leaving 8 bases not matched to a gene. The CDR3 loop spans 15 amino acids. Germline V gives CDR1 KGHDR, CDR2 SFDVKD. CDR3 sequence reads: CATSDPGQGALGYTF. The DNA for the CDR3 is TGTGCCACCAGTGACCCCGGACAGGGGGCCTTGGGCTACACCTTC.

The rearrangement uses TRBV11-2 and TRBJ2-3; 15 bases map to TRBD2. V lost 5 bases to trimming and J lost 1 base; unmatched junction nucleotides: 7. This CDR3 spans 18 amino acids. Germline V gene data show CDR1 as SGHAT and CDR2 as FQNNGV. CDR3 region: CASSTGTSGGLGTDTQYF. CDR3 sequence (DNA): TGTGCCAGCAGCACTGGGACTAGCGGGGGGCTGGGCACAGATACGCAGTATTTT. Full variable domain (rest looked up from reference TRBV11-2 and TRBJ2-3): EAGVAQSPRYKIIEKRQSVAFWCNPISGHATLYWYQQILGQGPKLLIQFQNNGVVDDSQLPKDRFSAERLKGVDSTLKIQPAKLEDSAVYLCASSTGTSGGLGTDTQYFGPGTRLTVL.

This chain links TRBV2 with TRBJ1-1, with TRBD1 matching over 8 bases. Trimming cost V 6 bases and J 8 bases; bases outside gene matches: 11. The CDR3 runs to 14 residues. CDR1 is SNHLY and CDR2 is FYNNEI in the germline V gene. CDR3 DNA: TGTGCCAGCAGCTCTGGACAGGGCCCTACAGAAGCTTTCTTT. As protein: CASSSGQGPTEAFF.

V gene TRBV5-4 combines with J gene TRBJ2-7; TRBD2 is a possible D gene (6 bases). Trimming left V 3 bases short and J 2 bases short, with 9 bases between. The CDR3 consists of 13 residues. From germline, CDR1 is SGHNT and CDR2 YYREEE (reference sequence). This chain's CDR3 is CASSSGGAYEQYF. DNA for the CDR3: TGTGCCAGCAGCTCCGGAGGGGCCTACGAGCAGTACTTC.

CDR3 amino acids: CASSFDRVAEAFF. The CDR3 DNA reads TGTGCCAGCAGTTTCGACAGGGTGGCTGAAGCTTTCTTT. The chain links TRBV12-3 or TRBV12-4 to TRBJ1-1; 7 nucleotides align to TRBD1. The CDR3 spans 13 residues. V trimming: 3 bases; J trimming: 6 bases; junction bases outside the gene matches: 4.

The chain combines TRBV28 with TRBJ1-5; perhaps TRBD1 as D (5 bases). CDR1 and CDR2 (germline): MDHEN, SYDVKM. V gave up 6 bases and J gave up 7 bases, with 13 bases separating them. There are 13 residues in the CDR3. Here the CDR3 reads CASRPQGSQPQHF. As DNA, the CDR3 is TGTGCCAGCAGACCTCAGGGTTCCCAGCCCCAGCATTTT.

The chain combines TRBV6-5 with TRBJ1-2; weak D call: TRBD1 (6 bases). This CDR3 is built from 14 residues. Per germline, CDR1 MNHEY and CDR2 SVGAGI. Trimming took 2 bases from V and 6 from J, leaving 13 bases between them. In DNA, the CDR3 is TGTGCCAGCAGTTACAACAGGGAGAGGGATGGCTACACCTTC. It encodes CASSYNRERDGYTF.

The rearrangement links TRBV18 to TRBJ1-4; 8 bases agree with TRBD1. CDR1 and CDR2 (germline): KGHSH, LQKENI. CDR3 size: 15 residues. Unmatched junction bases numbered 5, after V lost 3 bases and J lost 5 bases. In nucleotides, the CDR3 is TGTGCCAGCTCACCGACAGGGGTACGGAATGAAAAACTGTTTTTT. It codes for CASSPTGVRNEKLFF.

CDR3 loop: CASSLVSGVNSPLHF. DNA for the CDR3: TGTGCCAGCAGCTTAGTTTCAGGCGTTAATTCACCCCTCCACTTT. This chain uses TRBV7-3 with TRBJ1-6; D not resolved. The germline V and J ends were trimmed by 2 bases and 6 bases, with 11 bases remaining between them. The CDR3 has 15 residues. CDR1 and CDR2 (germline): SGHTA, FQGTGA.